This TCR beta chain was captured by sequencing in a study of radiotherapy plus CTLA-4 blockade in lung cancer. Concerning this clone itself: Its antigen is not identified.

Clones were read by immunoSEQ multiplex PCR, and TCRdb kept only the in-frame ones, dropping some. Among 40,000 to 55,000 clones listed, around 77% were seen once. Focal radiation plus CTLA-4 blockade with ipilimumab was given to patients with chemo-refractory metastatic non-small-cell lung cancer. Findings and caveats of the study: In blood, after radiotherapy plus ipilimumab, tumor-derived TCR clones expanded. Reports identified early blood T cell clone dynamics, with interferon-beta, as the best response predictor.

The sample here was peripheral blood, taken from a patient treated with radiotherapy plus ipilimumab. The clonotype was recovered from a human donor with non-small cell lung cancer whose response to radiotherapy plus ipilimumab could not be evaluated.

The CDR3 nucleotides are TGTGCCAGCAGTGAAGCCTCGCCGCGTTATGGCTACACCTTC. Translated, it gives CASSEASPRYGYTF. The gene calls are TRBV6-1 and TRBJ1-2; D is uncertain. Trimming removed 0 bases at V and 5 bases at J, with 10 bases between. The CDR3 consists of 14 residues. The germline V gene encodes CDR1 MNHNS and CDR2 SASEGT.